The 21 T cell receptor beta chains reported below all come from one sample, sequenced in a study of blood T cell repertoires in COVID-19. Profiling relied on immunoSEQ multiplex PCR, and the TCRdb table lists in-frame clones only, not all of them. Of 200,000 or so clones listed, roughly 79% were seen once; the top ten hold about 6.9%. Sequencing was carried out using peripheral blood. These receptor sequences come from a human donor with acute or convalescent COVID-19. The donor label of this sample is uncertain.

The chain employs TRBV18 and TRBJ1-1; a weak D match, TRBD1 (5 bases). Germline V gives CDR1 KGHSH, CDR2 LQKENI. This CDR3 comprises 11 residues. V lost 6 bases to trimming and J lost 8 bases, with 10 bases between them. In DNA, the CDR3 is TGTGCCAGCTCTCCTGACAGAGAAGCTTTCTTT. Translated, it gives CASSPDREAFF.

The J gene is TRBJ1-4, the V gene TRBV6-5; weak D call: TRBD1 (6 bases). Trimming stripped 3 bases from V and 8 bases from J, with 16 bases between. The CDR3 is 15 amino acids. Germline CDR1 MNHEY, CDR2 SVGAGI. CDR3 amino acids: CASSYTTGPNEKLFF. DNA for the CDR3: TGTGCCAGCAGTTATACGACAGGACCGAACGAAAAACTGTTTTTT.

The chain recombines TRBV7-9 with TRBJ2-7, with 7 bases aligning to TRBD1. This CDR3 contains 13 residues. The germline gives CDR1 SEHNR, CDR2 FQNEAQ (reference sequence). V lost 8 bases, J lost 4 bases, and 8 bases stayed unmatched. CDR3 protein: CASSWTGYYEQYF. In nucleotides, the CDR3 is TGTGCCAGCTCGTGGACAGGATATTACGAGCAGTACTTC.

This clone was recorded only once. The CDR3 loop is CASSLAGVGQETQYF. The CDR3, as DNA: TGCGCCAGCAGTTTAGCGGGAGTCGGTCAAGAGACCCAGTACTTC. The chain recombines TRBV10-2 with TRBJ2-5, with TRBD2 identical over 9 bases. V lost 5 bases and J lost 2; bases outside the gene matches: 6. The CDR3 sequence is 15 residues long. From germline, CDR1 is WSHSY and CDR2 SAAADI.

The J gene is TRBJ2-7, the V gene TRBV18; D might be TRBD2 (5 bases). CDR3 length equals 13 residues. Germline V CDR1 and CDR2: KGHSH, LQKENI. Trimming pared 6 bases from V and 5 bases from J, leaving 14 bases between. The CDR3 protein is CASSPPGMDEQYF. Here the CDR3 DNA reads TGTGCCAGCTCCCCCCCGGGGATGGACGAGCAGTACTTC.

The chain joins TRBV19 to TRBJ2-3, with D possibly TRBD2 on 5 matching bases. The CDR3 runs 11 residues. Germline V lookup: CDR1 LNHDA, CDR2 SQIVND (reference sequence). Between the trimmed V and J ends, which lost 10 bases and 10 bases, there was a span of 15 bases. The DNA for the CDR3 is TGTGCCACCGTCGGAGGTCTTTCGCAGTATTTT. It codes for CATVGGLSQYF.

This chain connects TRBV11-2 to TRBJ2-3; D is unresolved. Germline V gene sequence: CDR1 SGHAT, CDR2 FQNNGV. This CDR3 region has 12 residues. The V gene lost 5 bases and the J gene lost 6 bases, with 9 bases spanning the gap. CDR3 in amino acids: CASSPRSDTQYF. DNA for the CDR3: TGTGCCAGCAGCCCCAGATCTGATACGCAGTATTTT.

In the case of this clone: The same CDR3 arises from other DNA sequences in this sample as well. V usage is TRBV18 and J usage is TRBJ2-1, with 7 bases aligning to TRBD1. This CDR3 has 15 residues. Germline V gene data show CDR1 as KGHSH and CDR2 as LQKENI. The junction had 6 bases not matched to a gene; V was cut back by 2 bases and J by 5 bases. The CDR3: CASSPRTGADNEQFF. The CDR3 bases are TGTGCCAGCTCACCAAGAACAGGGGCCGACAATGAGCAGTTCTTC. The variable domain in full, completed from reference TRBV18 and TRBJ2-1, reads NAGVMQNPRHLVRRRGQEARLRCSPMKGHSHVYWYRQLPEEGLKFMVYLQKENIIDESGMPKERFSAEFPKEGPSILRIQQVVRGDSAAYFCASSPRTGADNEQFFGPGTRLTVL.

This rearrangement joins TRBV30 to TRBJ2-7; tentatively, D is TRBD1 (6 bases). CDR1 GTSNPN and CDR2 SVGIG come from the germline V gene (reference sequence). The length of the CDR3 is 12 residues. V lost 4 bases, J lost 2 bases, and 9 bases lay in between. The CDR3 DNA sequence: TGTGCCTGGAAGGGGGACACCTACGAGCAGTACTTC. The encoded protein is CAWKGDTYEQYF.

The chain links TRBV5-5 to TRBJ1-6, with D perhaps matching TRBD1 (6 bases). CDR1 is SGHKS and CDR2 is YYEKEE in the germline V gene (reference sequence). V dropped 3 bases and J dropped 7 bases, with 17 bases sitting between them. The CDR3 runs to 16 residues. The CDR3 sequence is CASSSAHSQGNSPLHF. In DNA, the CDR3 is TGTGCCAGCAGCTCAGCACACTCACAGGGAAATTCACCCCTCCACTTT. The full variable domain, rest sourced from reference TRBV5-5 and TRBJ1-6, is DAGVTQSPTHLIKTRGQQVTLRCSPISGHKSVSWYQQVLGQGPQFIFQYYEKEERGRGNFPDRFSARQFPNYSSELNVNALLLGDSALYLCASSSAHSQGNSPLHFGNGTRLTVT.

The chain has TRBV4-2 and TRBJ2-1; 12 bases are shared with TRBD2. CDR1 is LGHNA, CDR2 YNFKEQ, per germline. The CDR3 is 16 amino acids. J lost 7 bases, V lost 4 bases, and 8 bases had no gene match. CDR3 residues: CASSPGSTSGGNEQFF. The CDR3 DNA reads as TGTGCCAGCAGCCCGGGGAGTACTAGCGGGGGGAATGAGCAGTTCTTC.

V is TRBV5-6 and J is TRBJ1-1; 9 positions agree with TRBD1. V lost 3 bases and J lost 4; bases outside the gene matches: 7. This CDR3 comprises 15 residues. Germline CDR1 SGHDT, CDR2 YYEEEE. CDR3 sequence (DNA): TGTGCCAGCAGCTATCTTACAGGGGGCGGCACTGAAGCTTTCTTT. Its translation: CASSYLTGGGTEAFF.

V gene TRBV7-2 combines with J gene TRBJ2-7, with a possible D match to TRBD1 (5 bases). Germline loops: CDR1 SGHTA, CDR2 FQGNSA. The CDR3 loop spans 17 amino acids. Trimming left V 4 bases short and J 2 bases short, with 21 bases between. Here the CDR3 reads CASSWERGGSQPYEQYF. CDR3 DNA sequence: TGTGCCAGCAGCTGGGAAAGGGGCGGCAGCCAGCCCTACGAGCAGTACTTC.

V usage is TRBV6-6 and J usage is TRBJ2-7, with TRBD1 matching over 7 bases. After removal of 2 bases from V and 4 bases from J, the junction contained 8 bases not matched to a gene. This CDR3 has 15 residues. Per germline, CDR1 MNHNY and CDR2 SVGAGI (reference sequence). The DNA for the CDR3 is TGTGCCAGCAGTTACGAGGGGGCTTCGAAATACGAGCAGTACTTC. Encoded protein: CASSYEGASKYEQYF.

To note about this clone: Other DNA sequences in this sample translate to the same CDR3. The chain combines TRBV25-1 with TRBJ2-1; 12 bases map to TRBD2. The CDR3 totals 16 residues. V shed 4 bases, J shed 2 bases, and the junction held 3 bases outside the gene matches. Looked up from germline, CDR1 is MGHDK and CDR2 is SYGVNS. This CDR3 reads CASSATSGRPYNEQFF. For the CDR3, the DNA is TGTGCCAGCAGTGCAACTAGCGGGAGGCCCTACAATGAGCAGTTCTTC.

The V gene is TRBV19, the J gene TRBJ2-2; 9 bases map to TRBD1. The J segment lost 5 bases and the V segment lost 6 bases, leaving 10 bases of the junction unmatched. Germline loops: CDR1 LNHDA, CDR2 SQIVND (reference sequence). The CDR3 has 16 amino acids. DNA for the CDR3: TGTGCCAGTAGAGCGGCCCGGACAGGGGTTACCGGGGAGCTGTTTTTT. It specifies CASRAARTGVTGELFF.

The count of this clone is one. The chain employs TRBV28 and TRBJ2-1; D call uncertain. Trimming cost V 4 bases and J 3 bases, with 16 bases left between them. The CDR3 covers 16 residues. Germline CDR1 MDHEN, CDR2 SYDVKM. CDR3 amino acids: CASSSQRSTFYNEQFF. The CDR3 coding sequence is TGTGCCAGCAGTTCTCAGCGCTCGACGTTCTACAATGAGCAGTTCTTC.

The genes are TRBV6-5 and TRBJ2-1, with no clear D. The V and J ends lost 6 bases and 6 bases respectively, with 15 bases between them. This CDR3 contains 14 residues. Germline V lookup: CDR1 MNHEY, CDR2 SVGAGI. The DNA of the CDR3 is TGTGCCAGCAGAACAATGGCCCACGCCAATGAGCAGTTCTTC. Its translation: CASRTMAHANEQFF.

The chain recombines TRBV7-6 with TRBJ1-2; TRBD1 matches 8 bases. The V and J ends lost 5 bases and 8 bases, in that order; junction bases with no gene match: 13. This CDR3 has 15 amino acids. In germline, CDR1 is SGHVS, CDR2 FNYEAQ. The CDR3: CASSPRTGTAVGYTF. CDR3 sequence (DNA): TGTGCCAGCAGCCCCCGGACAGGGACGGCGGTGGGCTACACCTTC. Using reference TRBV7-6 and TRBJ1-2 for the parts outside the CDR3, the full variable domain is GAGVSQSPRYKVTKRGQDVALRCDPISGHVSLYWYRQALGQGPEFLTYFNYEAQQDKSGLPNDRFSAERPEGSISTLTIQRTEQRDSAMYRCASSPRTGTAVGYTFGSGTRLTVV.

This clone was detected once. Here the CDR3 DNA reads TGTGCCAGTAGGCGAGGGACAGGGACGTCAAACGAGCAGTACTTC. Residues: CASRRGTGTSNEQYF. J is TRBJ2-7 and V is TRBV19; 9 bases fit TRBD1. V lost 6 bases, J lost 5 bases, and 11 bases stayed unmatched. This CDR3 region has 15 residues. CDR1 and CDR2 from the germline V gene are LNHDA and SQIVND (reference sequence).

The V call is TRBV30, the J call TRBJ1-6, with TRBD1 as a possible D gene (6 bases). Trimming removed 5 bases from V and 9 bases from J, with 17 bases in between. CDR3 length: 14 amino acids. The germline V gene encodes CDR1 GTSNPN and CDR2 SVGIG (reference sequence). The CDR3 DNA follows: TGTGCCTGGGGCTTTGGGGGCCCAGGTTCACCCCTCCACTTT. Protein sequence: CAWGFGGPGSPLHF.